Following are 26 T cell receptor beta chains from one sample sequenced in a study of T cells after yellow fever vaccination. TCRdb re-called the 5' RACE reads through MiXCR, storing one row per CDR3 protein. The table has 250,000 to 400,000 distinct CDR3 sequences, 4.1% seen once. Specimen: PBMCs, collected 5 days after the yellow fever booster vaccination. The receptors originated from a man between 18 and 35 years old who received the YFV17D yellow fever vaccine.

The chain uses TRBV7-9 and TRBJ2-3, with D perhaps matching TRBD1 (5 bases). This CDR3 region has 16 residues. Germline V gene lookup returns CDR1 SEHNR and CDR2 FQNEAQ (reference sequence). V was trimmed by 5 bases and J by 4 bases, leaving 19 bases between them. The CDR3 region has the DNA TGTGCCAGCAGCGAGGTCGGCAGGGCGTGGGCAGATACGCAGTATTTT. Translated, it gives CASSEVGRAWADTQYF.

This clonotype was seen a handful of times. The chain employs TRBV12-3 or TRBV12-4 and TRBJ1-2; 8 bases are a match to TRBD1. Unmatched junction bases numbered 11, after V lost 6 bases and J lost 5 bases. This CDR3 has 15 amino acids. The CDR3 spells CASSRRRQGKYGYTF. The CDR3 nucleotides are TGTGCCAGCAGCCGCCGACGACAGGGGAAATATGGCTACACCTTC.

This clonotype was observed a handful of times. J is TRBJ1-2 and V is TRBV20-1; D uncertain. Germline V gene data show CDR1 as DFQATT and CDR2 as SNEGSKA (reference sequence). CDR3 length: 8 amino acids. CDR3 sequence: CRPYGYTF. As DNA, the CDR3 is TGCAGACCTTATGGCTACACCTTC.

J is TRBJ2-5 and V is TRBV21-1; the table's D call of TRBD2 was not tested on the DNA. TRBV21-1 is designated a pseudogene. The CDR3 contains 19 residues. CDR3 bases: TGTGCCAGCAGCCAAGGAAGTTGGACTAGCGGGGGGGCCGTGGAGACCCAGTACTTC. Amino acid sequence: CASSQGSWTSGGAVETQYF.

There are many counts of this clonotype. J is TRBJ2-3 and V is TRBV5-1, with a possible D match to TRBD2 (6 bases). V was trimmed by 4 bases and J by 4 bases, leaving 13 bases between them. CDR1 is SGHRS and CDR2 is YFSETQ in the germline V gene. The CDR3 spans 14 residues. In nucleotides, the CDR3 is TGCGCCAGCAGCCGGGGCCTAGCGCCAGATACGCAGTATTTT. It translates to CASSRGLAPDTQYF. Full variable domain (missing parts from reference TRBV5-1 and TRBJ2-3): KAGVTQTPRYLIKTRGQQVTLSCSPISGHRSVSWYQQTPGQGLQFLFEYFSETQRNKGNFPGRFSGRQFSNSRSEMNVSTLELGDSALYLCASSRGLAPDTQYFGPGTRLTVL.

This clonotype was counted between two and nine times. This chain links TRBV25-1 with TRBJ2-7, with D perhaps TRBD2 (5 bases). V shed 5 bases and J shed 6 bases, with 17 bases lying between them. The length of the CDR3 is 14 residues. Germline V gene lookup returns CDR1 MGHDK and CDR2 SYGVNS. The CDR3 here is CASSSLGTGIEQYF. CDR3 sequence (DNA): TGTGCCAGCAGTAGCCTCGGAACGGGAATCGAGCAGTACTTC.

This clonotype was observed a handful of times. CDR3 loop: CASSLSGGALGEQFF. Written as DNA, the CDR3 is TGTGCCAGCAGTCTAAGCGGGGGGGCCCTGGGTGAGCAGTTCTTC. The rearrangement links TRBV6-5 to TRBJ2-1; 10 bases are a match to TRBD2. CDR3 size: 15 residues. Germline CDR1 MNHEY, CDR2 SVGAGI. The junction had 10 bases not matched to a gene; V was cut back by 5 bases and J by 9 bases.

This clonotype was seen a few times. V is TRBV14 and J is TRBJ2-3; TRBD2 aligns across 7 bases. From germline, CDR1 is SGHDN and CDR2 FVKESK. There are 13 residues in the CDR3. V was pared by 1 base and J by 5 bases, with 0 bases of the junction left unmatched. The CDR3 reads CASSQGGGDTQYF. The CDR3 DNA reads as TGTGCCAGCAGCCAAGGGGGGGGAGATACGCAGTATTTT.

This clonotype appeared many times. V usage is TRBV5-1 and J usage is TRBJ2-3; 9 nucleotides line up with TRBD1. V was pared by 4 bases and J by 6 bases, with 6 bases of the junction left unmatched. The germline gives CDR1 SGHRS, CDR2 YFSETQ. This CDR3 is built from 14 residues. The CDR3 nucleotides are TGCGCCAGCAGCCTACTAACAGGGGGCGATACGCAGTATTTT. Translation gives CASSLLTGGDTQYF.

This clonotype came up a few times. The chain has TRBV25-1 and TRBJ2-7, with D possibly TRBD1 on 6 matching bases. The V gene lost 8 bases and the J gene lost 4 bases, with 15 bases spanning the gap. The V gene's germline CDR1 is MGHDK and CDR2 SYGVNS. The CDR3 is 13 residues long. CDR3 coding DNA: TGTGCCAGCCTCAGGGGCAGGGTGTACGAGCAGTACGTC. Its translation: CASLRGRVYEQYV.

The chain carries TRBV7-9 and TRBJ2-5; no clear D. CDR1 SEHNR and CDR2 FQNEAQ come from the germline V gene (reference sequence). The CDR3 sequence is 12 residues long. Trimming shortened V by 3 bases and J by 1 base, and 3 bases separated the two germline ends. The CDR3 region has the DNA TGTGCCAGCAGCTTTCGCCAAGAGACCCAGTACTTC. Protein sequence: CASSFRQETQYF.

This clonotype occurred a few times. The chain employs TRBV19 and TRBJ2-2, with D maybe TRBD1 (6 bases). CDR3 length: 14 residues. V was trimmed by 6 bases and J by 1 base, leaving 9 bases between them. Germline assignment: CDR1 LNHDA and CDR2 SQIVND (reference sequence). The CDR3 bases are TGTGCCAGTAGCACGACAGGGAACACCGGGGAGCTGTTTTTT. It is translated as CASSTTGNTGELFF.

This clonotype has a handful of counts. The chain employs TRBV14 and TRBJ2-5; D gene unclear. The CDR3 covers 15 residues. V was clipped by 5 bases and J by 2 bases, with 15 bases between them. Germline V CDR1 and CDR2: SGHDN, FVKESK. The CDR3 nucleotides are TGTGCCAGCAGCAACCGACGGACCCCGCAAGAGACCCAGTACTTC. Protein: CASSNRRTPQETQYF. Based on the CDR3 plus reference TRBV14 and TRBJ2-5, the full variable domain is EAGVTQFPSHSVIEKGQTVTLRCDPISGHDNLYWYRRVMGKEIKFLLHFVKESKQDESGMPNNRFLAERTGGTYSTLKVQPAELEDSGVYFCASSNRRTPQETQYFGPGTRLLVL.

The table lists this clonotype with many counts. The chain uses TRBV5-5 and TRBJ1-1, with no clear D. Between the trimmed V and J ends, which lost 3 bases and 1 base, there was a span of 7 bases. The CDR3 is 13 amino acids. The germline V gene encodes CDR1 SGHKS and CDR2 YYEKEE (reference sequence). CDR3 sequence: CASSYSPNTEAFF. In DNA form, the CDR3 reads TGTGCCAGCAGCTACTCTCCGAACACTGAAGCTTTCTTT. Together with reference TRBV5-5 and TRBJ1-1, the CDR3 gives the full variable domain: DAGVTQSPTHLIKTRGQQVTLRCSPISGHKSVSWYQQVLGQGPQFIFQYYEKEERGRGNFPDRFSARQFPNYSSELNVNALLLGDSALYLCASSYSPNTEAFFGQGTRLTVV.

Ten or more counts support this clonotype. The rearrangement joins TRBV20-1 to TRBJ2-4, with TRBD1 matching 8 bases. This CDR3 contains 11 residues. V shed 7 bases, J shed 11 bases, and the junction held 7 bases outside the gene matches. Per germline, CDR1 DFQATT and CDR2 SNEGSKA (reference sequence). CDR3 DNA: TGCAGTGTTCCAGGACAGGGCGTTCAGTACTTC. It codes for CSVPGQGVQYF.

The chain recombines TRBV27 with TRBJ2-5, with no clear D. CDR3 length equals 19 residues. V was cut by 0 bases and J by 2 bases, with 22 bases left in between. Germline CDR1 reads MNHEY; CDR2 reads SMNVEV (reference sequence). CDR3 region: CASSLSPLGIEASQETQYF. The CDR3 DNA reads as TGTGCCAGCAGTTTATCCCCCCTCGGAATTGAGGCATCACAAGAGACCCAGTACTTC.

This clonotype was detected a few times. The chain has TRBV12-3 or TRBV12-4 and TRBJ1-5; tentative D call: TRBD1 (6 bases). The CDR3 consists of 14 residues. Trimming removed 8 bases from V and 5 bases from J, with 16 bases in between. The CDR3 DNA follows: TGTGCCAGCGGCTCGCTACAGGGCGATCAGCCCCAGCATTTT. It translates to CASGSLQGDQPQHF.

The sample holds many counts of this clonotype. The CDR3 region has the DNA TGTGCCAGCAGCTTGGCCGGAGGAAACACCATATATTTT. It yields the protein CASSLAGGNTIYF. The chain carries TRBV5-5 and TRBJ1-3; D is unresolved. CDR3 length: 13 amino acids. Between the trimmed V and J ends, which lost 0 bases and 4 bases, there was a span of 5 bases. The V gene's germline CDR1 is SGHKS and CDR2 YYEKEE (reference sequence).

This clonotype was counted at least ten times. The chain couples TRBV7-6 to TRBJ1-1; D not certain. The CDR3 loop spans 14 amino acids. The V and J ends lost 5 bases and 4 bases respectively, with 14 bases between them. CDR1 and CDR2 (germline): SGHVS, FNYEAQ. CDR3 sequence: CASSLGGPGTEAFF. The CDR3 DNA follows: TGTGCCAGCAGCCTGGGAGGGCCGGGCACTGAAGCTTTCTTT. Looking up the rest from reference TRBV7-6 and TRBJ1-1 gives the full variable domain: GAGVSQSPRYKVTKRGQDVALRCDPISGHVSLYWYRQALGQGPEFLTYFNYEAQQDKSGLPNDRFSAERPEGSISTLTIQRTEQRDSAMYRCASSLGGPGTEAFFGQGTRLTVV.

The V and J genes are TRBV5-6 and TRBJ1-2, with D possibly matching TRBD1 (6 bases). V was cut by 1 base and J by 5 bases, with 9 bases left in between. Germline loops: CDR1 SGHDT, CDR2 YYEEEE. The CDR3 has 13 amino acids. In DNA, the CDR3 is TGTGCCAGCAGCTTGTCACAGGGTTATGGCTACACCTTC. The encoded protein is CASSLSQGYGYTF. Together with reference TRBV5-6 and TRBJ1-2, the CDR3 gives the full variable domain: DAGVTQSPTHLIKTRGQQVTLRCSPKSGHDTVSWYQQALGQGPQFIFQYYEEEERQRGNFPDRFSGHQFPNYSSELNVNALLLGDSALYLCASSLSQGYGYTFGSGTRLTVV.

A few counts support this clonotype. The rearrangement joins TRBV3-1 to TRBJ2-1, with D hard to call. V was cut by 4 bases and J by 7 bases, with 17 bases left in between. Looked up from germline, CDR1 is LGHDT and CDR2 is YNNKEL (reference sequence). The CDR3 covers 15 residues. The CDR3 bases are TGTGCCAGCAGCCCCGTAGGGTTAGCTGTGAATGAGCAGTTCTTC. This sequence encodes CASSPVGLAVNEQFF.

The chain combines TRBV29-1 with TRBJ2-2, with D possibly being TRBD1 (5 bases). The CDR3 runs to 14 residues. Trimming removed 7 bases from V and 4 bases from J, with 16 bases in between. CDR1 and CDR2 from the germline V gene are SQVTM and ANQGSEA. In DNA, the CDR3 is TGCAGCGCAACAGGCTTTTCGGGCACCGGGGAGCTGTTTTTT. Amino acid sequence: CSATGFSGTGELFF.

The gene calls are TRBV7-8 and TRBJ1-2, with D possibly TRBD1 on 5 matching bases. Germline CDR1 is SGHVS and CDR2 is FQNEAQ. V was shortened by 2 bases and J by 8 bases, with 24 bases between the two germline ends. The CDR3 contains 17 residues. The CDR3 region is CASSLYTGKAGGNGYTF. CDR3 coding DNA: TGTGCCAGCAGCTTATACACCGGGAAGGCGGGGGGAAACGGCTACACCTTC.

The rearrangement links TRBV6-5 to TRBJ2-5; perhaps TRBD1 as D (6 bases). The CDR3 has 14 residues. V lost 2 bases and J 4 bases, leaving 11 bases between the germline ends. CDR1 and CDR2 from the germline V gene are MNHEY and SVGAGI. CDR3 sequence reads: CASSYPGTRETQYF. The CDR3 nucleotides are TGTGCCAGCAGTTACCCCGGGACAAGAGAGACCCAGTACTTC.

The sample holds a few counts of this clonotype. The chain recombines TRBV7-6 with TRBJ1-3; D not certain. This CDR3 is 16 amino acids long. Trimming shortened V by 2 bases and J by 0 bases, and 11 bases separated the two germline ends. The germline gives CDR1 SGHVS, CDR2 FNYEAQ. The CDR3 DNA reads TGTGCCAGCAGCTTAAATCTGATGGTCTCTGGAAACACCATATATTTT. This translates into CASSLNLMVSGNTIYF.

At least ten counts were recorded for this clonotype. The genes are TRBV12-3 or TRBV12-4 and TRBJ1-2, with a possible D match to TRBD1 (5 bases). V gave up 5 bases and J gave up 8 bases, with 15 bases separating them. CDR3 length: 13 amino acids. In DNA, the CDR3 is TGTGCCAGCAGTCCGCCGACAGTCAGCGGCTACACCTTC. Protein product: CASSPPTVSGYTF.